This T cell receptor beta chain was sequenced in a study of early T cells in non-severe SARS-CoV-2 infection. Study-level information: Sequenced bulk RNA came from whole blood that was unsorted, and chains were unpaired.

Individual cDNA molecules carried attached unique molecular identifiers. A single record per CDR3 protein comes from TCRdb applying MiXCR to the 5' RACE reads. In the table there are 35,000 to 55,000 distinct CDR3 sequences, under 7.5% of which are singletons. About this clonotype: The antigen remains undetermined.

This CDR3 is built from 14 residues. Germline CDR1 is MNHNS and CDR2 is SASEGT. The V gene end was trimmed by 8 bases and the J gene end by 7 bases; junction bases not matched to a gene: 12. The study, taken as a whole, reports: The matching step, a VDJdb search, favored anti-spike CD8 responses and missed private and CD4 specificities.

Sample: whole blood, taken at baseline. The sequence was obtained from an adult who was a healthcare worker with PCR-confirmed SARS-CoV-2 infection or an uninfected control (not recorded which). This chain joins TRBV6-1 and TRBJ1-1; 8 bases are a match to TRBD1. CDR3 sequence: CASSLQGDAVEAFF. The DNA for the CDR3 is TGTGCCAGCTCCCTACAGGGGGACGCAGTTGAAGCTTTCTTT.